The rows below give T cell receptor beta chains drawn from one sample of a study of identical twins. Each CDR3 protein gets one entry after TCRdb re-called the 5' RACE reads with MiXCR. The sample yields more than 1.5 million distinct CDR3 sequences, around a third seen once. What was sequenced was cord blood. These receptors originate from a newborn girl in good health. The CDR3 runs from the conserved cysteine through the conserved F or W. A D gene is named only where the DNA matches it firmly. Where a row states a size, it is once, few, many or the class of an expanded clone; other rows omit it.

TRBV6-4,NA,NA,TRBJ2-3,CASSEWATGDTSTDTQYF,TGTGCCAGCAGTGAGTGGGCCACCGGGGACACTAGCACAGATACGCAGTATTTT
TRBV5-1,TRBD2,few,TRBJ2-4,CASSLVTSGGKNIQYF,TGCGCCAGCAGCTTGGTGACTAGCGGGGGGAAAAACATTCAGTACTTC
TRBV18,NA,NA,TRBJ1-5,CASSPAVVNQPQHF,TGTGCCAGCTCACCGGCAGTTGTGAATCAGCCCCAGCATTTT
TRBV10-3,NA,few,TRBJ2-3,CAIRNTDTQYF,TGTGCCATCAGAAATACAGATACGCAGTATTTT
TRBV27,TRBD1,few,TRBJ1-5,CASSLGQGKQPQHF,TGTGCCAGCAGTCTCGGACAGGGAAAACAGCCCCAGCATTTT
TRBV4-2,NA,few,TRBJ2-3,CASGPGGPTDTQYF,TGTGCCAGCGGACCTGGGGGACCCACAGATACGCAGTATTTT
TRBV4-2,TRBD2,few,TRBJ2-5,CASSQATSHPQETQYF,TGTGCCAGCAGCCAAGCGACTAGCCACCCCCAAGAGACCCAGTACTTC
TRBV28,NA,NA,TRBJ2-7,CASLSQGQEQYF,TGTGCCAGCCTATCGCAGGGGCAAGAGCAGTACTTC
TRBV20-1,NA,NA,TRBJ1-1,CSASPSGAAGRNTEAFF,TGCAGTGCTAGCCCCTCAGGGGCCGCGGGGAGGAACACTGAAGCTTTCTTT
TRBV5-1,NA,many,TRBJ1-4,CASSFGTSTNEKLFF,TGCGCCAGCAGCTTCGGGACTTCAACTAATGAAAAACTGTTTTTT
TRBV20-1,NA,NA,TRBJ2-5,CSALFAKQYF,TGCAGTGCTCTTTTCGCTAAGCAGTACTTC
TRBV4-2,NA,NA,TRBJ1-5,CASSQAGADQPQHF,TGTGCCAGCAGCCAAGCGGGCGCGGATCAGCCCCAGCATTTT
TRBV9,TRBD1,NA,TRBJ1-2,CASSPHRTGGGYTF,TGTGCCAGCAGCCCTCACCGGACAGGAGGAGGCTACACCTTC
TRBV11-2,NA,NA,TRBJ2-5,CASSLVVPLDQETQYF,TGTGCCAGCAGCTTAGTCGTGCCTCTCGACCAAGAGACCCAGTACTTC
TRBV20-1,NA,few,TRBJ2-7,CSARDQRAEKEQYF,TGCAGTGCTAGAGATCAACGGGCGGAGAAGGAGCAGTACTTC
TRBV5-5,TRBD1,NA,TRBJ2-1,CASSFFDRASSYNEQFF,TGTGCCAGCAGCTTTTTCGACAGGGCTAGCTCCTACAATGAGCAGTTCTTC
TRBV10-3,TRBD2,NA,TRBJ2-7,CAIRAGGYEQYF,TGTGCCATCAGAGCGGGAGGGTATGAGCAGTACTTC
TRBV15,NA,few,TRBJ2-3,CATRRTILNTDTQYF,TGTGCCACCAGAAGGACTATCCTAAACACAGATACGCAGTATTTT
TRBV29-1,NA,many,TRBJ2-1,CSVEGYSYNEQFF,TGCAGCGTTGAGGGTTACTCCTACAATGAGCAGTTCTTC
TRBV14,TRBD2,NA,TRBJ2-3,CASSQERGASTDTQYF,TGTGCCAGCAGCCAAGAGCGGGGGGCTAGCACAGATACGCAGTATTTT
TRBV9,TRBD1,few,TRBJ1-2,CASSVMDGQGLNYGYTF,TGTGCCAGCAGCGTAATGGACGGACAGGGCCTTAACTATGGCTACACCTTC
TRBV11-2,NA,once,TRBJ1-5,CASSQGRVIYSNQPQHF,TGTGCCAGCAGCCAAGGCCGGGTCATCTATAGCAATCAGCCCCAGCATTTT
TRBV2,NA,NA,TRBJ1-2,CASSPEVYGYTF,TGTGCCAGCAGCCCCGAGGTATATGGCTACACCTTC
TRBV28,NA,few,TRBJ2-7,CASSFPRSSDEQYF,TGTGCCAGCAGTTTCCCACGGTCCTCCGACGAGCAGTACTTC
TRBV27,NA,NA,TRBJ2-7,CASSTARRVGFDNEQYF,TGTGCCAGCAGTACCGCCCGGAGGGTCGGATTTGACAATGAGCAGTACTTC
TRBV7-2,NA,few,TRBJ2-2,CASSLNLIAGELFF,TGTGCCAGCAGCTTAAATCTAATAGCCGGGGAGCTGTTTTTT
TRBV7-9,NA,few,TRBJ1-1,CASSLVQALGAFF,TGTGCCAGCAGCTTAGTCCAGGCCCTGGGGGCTTTCTTT
TRBV5-1,TRBD1,NA,TRBJ1-4,CASSLEGAREKLFF,TGCGCCAGCAGCTTGGAGGGGGCGCGTGAAAAACTGTTTTTT
TRBV7-9,TRBD1,few,TRBJ1-4,CASSPTGYSFEKLFF,TGTGCCAGCAGCCCGACAGGGTACTCTTTCGAAAAACTGTTTTTT
TRBV20-1,NA,NA,TRBJ1-2,CSARSPNRPGYTF,TGCAGTGCTAGAAGCCCTAATCGCCCCGGCTACACCTTC
TRBV6-8,NA,many,TRBJ2-7,CASISTPLYEQYF,TGTGCCAGCATTTCGACTCCTCTTTACGAGCAGTACTTC
TRBV28,NA,few,TRBJ2-1,CASIPVSYNEQFF,TGTGCCAGCATCCCGGTCTCCTACAATGAGCAGTTCTTC
TRBV20-1,NA,few,TRBJ1-6,CSARLGRDNSPLHF,TGCAGTGCTAGGCTCGGCAGGGACAATTCACCCCTCCACTTT
TRBV5-1,NA,NA,TRBJ1-1,CASSLGHRDLNTEAFF,TGCGCCAGCAGCTTGGGACACAGGGACCTTAACACTGAAGCTTTCTTT
TRBV6-1,TRBD1,NA,TRBJ1-4,CASSRRDRGRANEKLFF,TGTGCCAGCAGTCGACGGGACAGGGGTAGAGCTAATGAAAAACTGTTTTTT
TRBV21-1,NA,NA,TRBJ2-5,CASSVSAVKETQYF,TGTGCCAGCAGCGTATCGGCCGTCAAAGAGACCCAGTACTTC
TRBV9,NA,NA,TRBJ2-1,CASSVDGSEQFF,TGTGCCAGCAGCGTAGATGGGAGTGAGCAGTTCTTC
TRBV20-1,NA,NA,TRBJ2-5,CSARDRGPQRYF,TGCAGTGCTAGAGATCGGGGACCCCAACGGTACTTC
TRBV21-1,NA,once,TRBJ1-5,CASSKRGTIRGANQPQHF,TGTGCCAGCAGTAAAAGGGGAACAATAAGGGGGGCCAATCAGCCCCAGCATTTT
TRBV20-1,NA,NA,TRBJ2-7,CSASPAGYSYEQYF,TGCAGTGCTAGCCCAGCGGGCTATTCCTACGAGCAGTACTTC
TRBV6-1,NA,NA,TRBJ2-1,CASRLVFYNEQFF,TGTGCCAGCAGGCTAGTGTTTTACAATGAGCAGTTCTTC
TRBV20-1,NA,NA,TRBJ2-5,CSVPAGSKETQYF,TGCAGTGTTCCAGCGGGCTCAAAAGAGACCCAGTACTTC
TRBV7-2,TRBD1,NA,TRBJ2-7,CASSPGTGGFGYEQYF,TGTGCCAGCAGCCCAGGAACAGGGGGCTTCGGTTACGAGCAGTACTTC
TRBV20-1,TRBD1,few,TRBJ1-2,CSAREGTGGRWDGYTF,TGCAGTGCTAGAGAGGGGACAGGGGGCCGATGGGATGGCTACACCTTC
TRBV6-5,TRBD2,NA,TRBJ2-3,CASSYTKLAGGRADTQYF,TGTGCCAGCAGTTACACAAAATTAGCGGGGGGTCGCGCAGATACGCAGTATTTT
TRBV7-2,TRBD1,few,TRBJ1-1,CASSLTGALKMNTEAFF,TGTGCCAGCAGCTTAACAGGGGCGCTTAAGATGAACACTGAAGCTTTCTTT
TRBV4-2,TRBD2,many,TRBJ2-1,CASSQAGLAGYNEQFF,TGTGCCAGCAGCCAAGCGGGACTAGCGGGTTACAATGAGCAGTTCTTC
TRBV9,TRBD2,NA,TRBJ2-3,CASSSLSGGLDTQYF,TGTGCCAGCAGCTCACTGAGCGGGGGGTTAGATACGCAGTATTTT
TRBV4-2,NA,NA,TRBJ1-2,CASSPQDGPYGYIF,TGTGCCAGCAGCCCCCAGGACGGCCCGTATGGCTACATCTTC
TRBV5-1,NA,few,TRBJ2-1,CASSLAGRTSSYNEQFF,TGCGCCAGCAGCTTGGCCGGCCGAACAAGCTCCTACAATGAGCAGTTCTTC
TRBV28,NA,NA,TRBJ1-1,CASSFLGAENTEAFF,TGTGCCAGCAGTTTCTTGGGGGCAGAGAACACTGAAGCTTTCTTT
TRBV27,NA,few,TRBJ2-7,CASSLTASNNEQYF,TGTGCCAGCAGTTTAACCGCCTCAAACAACGAGCAGTACTTC